The clone carrying this T cell receptor (beta chain) was recorded at least ten times. No antigen is known for it. Preparation of the TCRbeta library involved a method that used unique molecular identifiers. TCRdb recomputed calls from the PCR reads with MiXCR, one row per CDR3 protein. The data show fewer than 4,500 distinct CDR3 sequences, around 12% seen once. The record originates from a study of T-cell reconstitution after alpha-beta-depleted transplantation in children. Whole-study results and caveats: Surviving recipient T cells and thymic progenitors underlay high day-60 TCRbeta diversity in some patients.

V was trimmed by 2 bases and J by 0 bases, leaving 14 bases between them. The germline V gene has CDR1 MNHEY and CDR2 SMNVEV (reference sequence). This CDR3 comprises 17 residues. Sequencing was performed on PBMCs, mostly from graft donor cells, taken 60 days after TCRalphabeta/CD19-depleted stem cell transplant. The sequence came from a male patient between 2 and 9 years old who had a stem cell transplant for acute lymphoblastic leukemia, so the T cells may come from the graft donor. The rearrangement joins TRBV27 to TRBJ1-5, with a tentative D call TRBD1 (5 bases). CDR3 protein: CASSLPARDYSNQPQHF. CDR3 nucleotide sequence: TGTGCCAGCAGTTTACCGGCCAGGGATTATAGCAATCAGCCCCAGCATTTT.